This entry is about one T cell receptor beta chain. As yet, its antigen is unknown. The CDR3 spans 14 residues. The trim removed 4 bases at V and 8 bases at J, leaving 5 bases unmatched. Germline values: CDR1 SGHDT, CDR2 YYEEEE. This entry belongs to a study of long-term antiretroviral therapy in people with HIV. General study points: Controls had broader CDR3 length ranges than HIV repertoires did. Dominating the repertoire at all time points were the clones that expanded before ART.

At survey level, the immunoSEQ assay was run in its v3.0 version. Assay: immunoSEQ multiplex PCR; the TCRdb copy retains only in-frame clones and omits some. The sample shows tens of thousands of clones, 85% to 90% of them seen only once. This chain connects TRBV5-6 to TRBJ1-6; 8 positions match TRBD1. This sequence was found in a man between 25 and 39 years old with HIV. The sequences come from unsorted PBMCs, collected more than 4.3 years after starting antiretroviral therapy. The CDR3 sequence: CASSPGQGHSPLHF. In DNA form, the CDR3 reads TGTGCCAGCAGCCCCGGACAGGGCCATTCACCCCTCCACTTT.